This T cell receptor (beta chain) appears in the sequencing data of a study of early T cells in non-severe SARS-CoV-2 infection. On the study more broadly: Investigators sequenced bulk RNA drawn from unsorted whole blood, and chains remained unpaired. General study points: Matching with VDJdb favored anti-spike CD8 responses (missing private and CD4 specificities).

The TCR library protocol was used to attach unique molecular identifiers. These identifiers were attached to individual cDNA molecules. Using its own MiXCR run on the 5' RACE reads, TCRdb lists one record per CDR3 protein. The top ten clones hold more than 7.5% of a sample with more than 40,000 distinct CDR3 sequences, around 7.8% of them seen once. In regard to this clonotype: Its antigen is unknown.

The V and J ends lost 3 bases and 7 bases respectively, with 8 bases between them. Germline V gives CDR1 MNHEY, CDR2 SMNVEV (reference sequence). This CDR3 is 12 amino acids long. V is TRBV27 and J is TRBJ2-3; D ambiguous. The source is an adult who was a healthcare worker with PCR-confirmed SARS-CoV-2 infection or an uninfected control (not recorded which). The specimen was whole blood. The CDR3 DNA follows: TGTGCCAGCAGTTTTCCCCCAAATACGCAGTATTTT. It translates to CASSFPPNTQYF.